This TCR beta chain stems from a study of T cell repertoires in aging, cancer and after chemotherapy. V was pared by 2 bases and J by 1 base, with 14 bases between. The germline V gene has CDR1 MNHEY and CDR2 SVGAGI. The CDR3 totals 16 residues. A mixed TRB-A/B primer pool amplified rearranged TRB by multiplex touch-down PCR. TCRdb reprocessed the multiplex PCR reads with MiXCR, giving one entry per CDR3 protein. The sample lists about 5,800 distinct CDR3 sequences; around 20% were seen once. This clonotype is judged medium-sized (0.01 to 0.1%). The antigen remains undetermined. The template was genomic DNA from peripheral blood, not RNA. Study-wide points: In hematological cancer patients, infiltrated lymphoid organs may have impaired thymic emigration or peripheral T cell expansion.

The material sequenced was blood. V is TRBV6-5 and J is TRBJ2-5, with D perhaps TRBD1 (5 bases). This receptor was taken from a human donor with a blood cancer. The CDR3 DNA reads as TGTGCCAGCAGTTACGACCAGGGAACGGCCCAAGAGACCCAGTACTTC. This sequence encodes CASSYDQGTAQETQYF.